The sequence of this T cell receptor beta chain was determined in a study of T cell repertoires in cytomegalovirus infection. Study context: Public TCR beta signatures provided an indication of both CMV infection and a matching HLA type.

On this clonotype itself: Its antigen is undetermined.

Study results and caveats: CMV carriers having the relevant HLA were flagged by cumulative public TCR beta family frequency.

This CDR3 contains 16 residues. J lost 5 bases, V lost 5 bases, and 9 bases had no gene match. Germline V gene lookup returns CDR1 LNHDA and CDR2 SQIVND (reference sequence). TCRdb analysed the reads with MiXCR anew, one entry per CDR3 protein. The top ten clones hold over 10% of a sample with 650,000 to 900,000 distinct CDR3 sequences, 30% to 35% of them seen once. The sequencing used cultured CD8+ T cells from PBMCs, collected from culture after CMV antigen stimulation. The rearrangement joins TRBV19 to TRBJ2-1; 10 bases fit TRBD2. This clonotype originated in a human donor in good health (CMV status not recorded). Some clones in this sample may be carry-over from other donors' samples. The CDR3 DNA sequence: TGTGCCAGTAGTGTCCGGACTAGCGGACTAAACAATGAGCAGTTCTTC. It specifies CASSVRTSGLNNEQFF.